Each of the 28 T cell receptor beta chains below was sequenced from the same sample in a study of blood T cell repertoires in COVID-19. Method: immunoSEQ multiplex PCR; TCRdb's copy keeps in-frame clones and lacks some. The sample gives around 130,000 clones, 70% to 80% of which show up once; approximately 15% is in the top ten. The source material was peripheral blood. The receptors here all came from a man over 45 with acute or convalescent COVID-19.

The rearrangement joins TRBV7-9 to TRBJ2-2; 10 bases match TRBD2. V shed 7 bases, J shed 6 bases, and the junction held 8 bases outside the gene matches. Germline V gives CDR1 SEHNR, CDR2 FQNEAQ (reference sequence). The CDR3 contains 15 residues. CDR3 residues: CASTIAGGVPGELFF. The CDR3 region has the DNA TGTGCCAGCACTATAGCGGGGGGAGTGCCCGGGGAGCTGTTTTTT.

This CDR3 reads CASSIDSSLTGANVLTF. CDR3 in DNA: TGTGCCAGTAGTATAGATTCCTCCCTAACTGGGGCCAACGTCCTGACTTTC. The chain uses TRBV19 and TRBJ2-6; D is unresolved. Trimming removed 0 bases from V and 2 bases from J, with 11 bases in between. The CDR3 sequence is 17 residues long. Germline CDR1 and CDR2: LNHDA and SQIVND (reference sequence).

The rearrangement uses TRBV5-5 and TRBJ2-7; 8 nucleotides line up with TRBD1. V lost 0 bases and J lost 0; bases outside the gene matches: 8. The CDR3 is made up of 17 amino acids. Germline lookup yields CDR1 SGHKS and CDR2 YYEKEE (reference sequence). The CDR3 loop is CASSLAAGGWSSYEQYV. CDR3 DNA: TGTGCCAGCAGCTTGGCGGCAGGGGGCTGGAGCTCCTACGAGCAGTACGTC.

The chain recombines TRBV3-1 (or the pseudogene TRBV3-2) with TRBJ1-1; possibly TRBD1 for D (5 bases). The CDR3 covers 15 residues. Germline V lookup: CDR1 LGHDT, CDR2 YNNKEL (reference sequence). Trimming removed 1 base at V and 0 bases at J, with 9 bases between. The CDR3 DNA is TGTGCCAGCAGCCAAGCAGACAGAATGAACACTGAAGCTTTCTTT. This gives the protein CASSQADRMNTEAFF.

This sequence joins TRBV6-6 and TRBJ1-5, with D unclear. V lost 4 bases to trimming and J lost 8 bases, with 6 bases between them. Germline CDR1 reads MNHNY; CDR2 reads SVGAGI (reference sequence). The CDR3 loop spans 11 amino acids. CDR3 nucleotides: TGTGCCAGCAGTTCCCGGGAGCCCCAGCATTTT. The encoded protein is CASSSREPQHF.

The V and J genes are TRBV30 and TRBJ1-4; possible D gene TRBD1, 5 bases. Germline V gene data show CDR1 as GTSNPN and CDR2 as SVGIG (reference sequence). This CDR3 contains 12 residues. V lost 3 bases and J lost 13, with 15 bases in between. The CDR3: CAWSGPGLSLFF. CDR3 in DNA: TGTGCCTGGAGCGGACCGGGACTTTCACTGTTTTTT.

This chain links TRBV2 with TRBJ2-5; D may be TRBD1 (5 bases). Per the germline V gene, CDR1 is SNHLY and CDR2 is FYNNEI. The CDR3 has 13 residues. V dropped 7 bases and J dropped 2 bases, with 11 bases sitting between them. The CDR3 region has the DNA TGTGCCAGCACGAAGGACACTCAAGAGACCCAGTACTTC. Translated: CASTKDTQETQYF.

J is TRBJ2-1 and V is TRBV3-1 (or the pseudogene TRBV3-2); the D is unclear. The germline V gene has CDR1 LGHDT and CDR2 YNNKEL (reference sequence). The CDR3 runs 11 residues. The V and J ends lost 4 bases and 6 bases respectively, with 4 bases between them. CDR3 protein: CASSLLNEQFF. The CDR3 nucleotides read TGTGCCAGCAGCCTACTCAATGAGCAGTTCTTC.

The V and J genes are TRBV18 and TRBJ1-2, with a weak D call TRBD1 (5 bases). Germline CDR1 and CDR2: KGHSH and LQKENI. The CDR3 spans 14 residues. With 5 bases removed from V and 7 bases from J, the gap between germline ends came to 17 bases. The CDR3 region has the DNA TGTGCCAGCTCAGAGGACACCCAAAGGTCTGGCTACACCTTC. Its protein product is CASSEDTQRSGYTF.

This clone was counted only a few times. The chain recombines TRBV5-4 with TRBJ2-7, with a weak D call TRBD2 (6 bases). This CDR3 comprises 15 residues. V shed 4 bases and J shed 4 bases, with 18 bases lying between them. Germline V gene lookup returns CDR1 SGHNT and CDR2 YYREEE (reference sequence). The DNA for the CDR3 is TGTGCCAGCAGCGCGCAACTAGGAGGGGCTTACGAGCAGTACTTC. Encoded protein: CASSAQLGGAYEQYF.

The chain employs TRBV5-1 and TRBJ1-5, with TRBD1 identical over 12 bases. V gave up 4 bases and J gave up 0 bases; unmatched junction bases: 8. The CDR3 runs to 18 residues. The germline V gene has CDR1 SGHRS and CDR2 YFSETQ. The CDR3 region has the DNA TGCGCCAGCAGCCCCGGGACAGGGGGCGTCCATAGCAATCAGCCCCAGCATTTT. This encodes CASSPGTGGVHSNQPQHF.

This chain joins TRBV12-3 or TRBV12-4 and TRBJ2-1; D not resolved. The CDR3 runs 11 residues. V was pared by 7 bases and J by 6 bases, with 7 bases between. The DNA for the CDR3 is TGTGCCAGCACCTCGGTCAATGAGCAGTTCTTC. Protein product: CASTSVNEQFF.

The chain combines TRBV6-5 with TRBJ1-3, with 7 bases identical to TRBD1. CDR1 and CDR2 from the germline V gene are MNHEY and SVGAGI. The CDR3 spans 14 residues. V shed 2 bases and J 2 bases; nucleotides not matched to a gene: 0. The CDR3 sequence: CASSYDRAGNTIYF. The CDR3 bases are TGTGCCAGCAGTTACGACAGGGCTGGAAACACCATATATTTT.

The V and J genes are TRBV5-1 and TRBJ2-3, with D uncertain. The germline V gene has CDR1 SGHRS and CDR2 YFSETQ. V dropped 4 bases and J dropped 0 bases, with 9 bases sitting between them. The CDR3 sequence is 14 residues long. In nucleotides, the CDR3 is TGCGCCAGCAGCACGACTGATAGCACAGATACGCAGTATTTT. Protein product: CASSTTDSTDTQYF.

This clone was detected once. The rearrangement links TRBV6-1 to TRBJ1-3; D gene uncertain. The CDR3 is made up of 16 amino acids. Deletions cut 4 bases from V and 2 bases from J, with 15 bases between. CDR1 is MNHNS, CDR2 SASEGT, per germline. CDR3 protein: CASSVDPGKPGNTIYF. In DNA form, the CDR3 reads TGTGCCAGCAGTGTGGATCCGGGGAAACCTGGAAACACCATATATTTT.

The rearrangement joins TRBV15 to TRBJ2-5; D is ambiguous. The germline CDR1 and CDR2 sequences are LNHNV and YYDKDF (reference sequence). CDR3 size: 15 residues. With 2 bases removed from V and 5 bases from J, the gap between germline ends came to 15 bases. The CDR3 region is CATSRTAQARETQYF. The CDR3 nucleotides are TGTGCCACCAGCAGAACGGCCCAAGCGCGGGAGACCCAGTACTTC.

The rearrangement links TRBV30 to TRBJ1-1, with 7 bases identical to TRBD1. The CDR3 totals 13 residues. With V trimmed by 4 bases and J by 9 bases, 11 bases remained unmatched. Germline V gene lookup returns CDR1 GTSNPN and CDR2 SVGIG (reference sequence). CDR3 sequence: CAWIGGAEKKAFF. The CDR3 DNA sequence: TGTGCCTGGATAGGGGGCGCGGAAAAAAAAGCTTTCTTT. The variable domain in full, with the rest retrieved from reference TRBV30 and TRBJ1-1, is SQTIHQWPATLVQPVGSPLSLECTVEGTSNPNLYWYRQAAGRGLQLLFYSVGIGQISSEVPQNLSASRPQDRQFILSSKKLLLSDSGFYLCAWIGGAEKKAFFGQGTRLTVV.

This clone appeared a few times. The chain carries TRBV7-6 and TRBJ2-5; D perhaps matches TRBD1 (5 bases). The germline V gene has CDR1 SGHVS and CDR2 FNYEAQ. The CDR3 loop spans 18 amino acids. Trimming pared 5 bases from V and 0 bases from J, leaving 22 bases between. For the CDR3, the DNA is TGTGCCAGCAGCATCACATCCCGAGTTGACAGATACCAAGAGACCCAGTACTTC. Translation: CASSITSRVDRYQETQYF.

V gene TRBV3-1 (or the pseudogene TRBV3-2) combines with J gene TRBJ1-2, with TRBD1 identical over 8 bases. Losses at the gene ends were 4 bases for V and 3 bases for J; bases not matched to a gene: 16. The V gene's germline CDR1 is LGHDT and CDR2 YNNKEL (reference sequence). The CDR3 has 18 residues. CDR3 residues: CASSLTPGTGLRDYGYTF. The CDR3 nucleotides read TGTGCCAGCAGCCTGACCCCCGGGACAGGCCTAAGGGACTATGGCTACACCTTC.

The CDR3 region has the DNA TGTGCCAGCAGTTACTCACAGGGGGCCTATGGCTACACCTTC. Its translation is CASSYSQGAYGYTF. V and J are TRBV6-5 and TRBJ1-2, with TRBD1 matching 9 bases. The ends lost 0 bases at V and 4 bases at J; junction bases unmatched: 0. The length of the CDR3 is 14 residues. Germline loops: CDR1 MNHEY, CDR2 SVGAGI.

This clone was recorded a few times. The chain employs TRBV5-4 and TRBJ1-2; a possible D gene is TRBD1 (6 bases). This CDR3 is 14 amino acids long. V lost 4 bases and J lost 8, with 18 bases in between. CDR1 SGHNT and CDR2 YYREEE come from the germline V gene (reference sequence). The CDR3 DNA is TGTGCCAGCAGCCCCAACAGGGAAACTAACGGCTACACCTTC. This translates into CASSPNRETNGYTF.

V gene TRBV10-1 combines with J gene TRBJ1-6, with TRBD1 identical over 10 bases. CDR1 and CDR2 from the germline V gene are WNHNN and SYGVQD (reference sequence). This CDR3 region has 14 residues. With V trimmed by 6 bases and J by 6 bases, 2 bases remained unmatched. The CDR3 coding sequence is TGCGCCAGCAGCCGGGACAGGGGTAATTCACCCCTCCACTTT. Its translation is CASSRDRGNSPLHF.

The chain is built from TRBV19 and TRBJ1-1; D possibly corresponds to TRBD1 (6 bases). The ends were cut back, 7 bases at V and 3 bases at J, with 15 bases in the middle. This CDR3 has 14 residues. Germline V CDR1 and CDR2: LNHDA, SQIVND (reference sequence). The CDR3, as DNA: TGTGCCAGTACCACACCCACAGGGTACACTGAAGCTTTCTTT. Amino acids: CASTTPTGYTEAFF.

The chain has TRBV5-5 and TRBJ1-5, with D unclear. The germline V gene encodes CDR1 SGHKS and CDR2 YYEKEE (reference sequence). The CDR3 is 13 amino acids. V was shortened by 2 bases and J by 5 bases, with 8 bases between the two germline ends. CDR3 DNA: TGTGCCAGCAGCTTTTATGCGGATCAGCCCCAGCATTTT. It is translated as CASSFYADQPQHF.

CDR3 DNA: TGCGCCAGCAGCCCGTTGGGGGACAGGGGCGATGAGCAGTTCTTC. This gives the protein CASSPLGDRGDEQFF. This chain connects TRBV4-1 to TRBJ2-1; 10 nucleotides match TRBD1. CDR1 is MGHRA and CDR2 is YSYEKL in the germline V gene. The V and J ends lost 4 bases and 8 bases, in that order; junction bases with no gene match: 8. This CDR3 comprises 15 residues.

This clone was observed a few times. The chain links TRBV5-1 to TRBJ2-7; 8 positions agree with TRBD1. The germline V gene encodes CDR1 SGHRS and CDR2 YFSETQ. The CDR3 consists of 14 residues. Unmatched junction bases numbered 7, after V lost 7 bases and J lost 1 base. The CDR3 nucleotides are TGCGCCAGCTCCCGGGACAGGCTGTCCTACGAGCAGTACTTC. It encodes CASSRDRLSYEQYF.

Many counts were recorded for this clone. CDR3 protein: CASSTGDRAEKLFF. The DNA of the CDR3 is TGCGCCAGCAGCACGGGGGACAGGGCGGAAAAACTGTTTTTT. The chain couples TRBV5-1 to TRBJ1-4; 9 bases align to TRBD1. This CDR3 is built from 14 residues. The ends lost 4 bases at V and 8 bases at J; junction bases unmatched: 6. Per the germline V gene, CDR1 is SGHRS and CDR2 is YFSETQ.

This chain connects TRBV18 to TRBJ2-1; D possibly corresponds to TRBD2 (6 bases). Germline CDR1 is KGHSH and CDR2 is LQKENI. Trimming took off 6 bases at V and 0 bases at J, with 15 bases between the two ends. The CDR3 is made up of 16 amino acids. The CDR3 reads CASSFRGESSYNEQFF. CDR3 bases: TGTGCCAGCTCTTTTCGCGGGGAGAGCTCCTACAATGAGCAGTTCTTC.